These T cell receptor beta chains were read from a single sample in a study of shared clonotypes between healthy human individuals. Here immunoSEQ multiplex PCR was the method, and the copy in TCRdb shows in-frame clones only, minus some. The table shows about 1 million clones, with about 80% occurring only once. Sequencing was carried out using memory CD4+ T cells sorted from blood. These receptors were taken from a man aged 18 to 35 in good health. The CDR3 runs from the conserved cysteine through the conserved F or W. D genes are given only for firm matches. The size field is filled for only some rows; it gives once, few, many or a size class.

-,-,TRBV4-3,TRBJ2-7,CASSRGRGYEQYF,TGCGCCAGCAGCCGGGGTCGGGGCTACGAGCAGTACTTC
-,TRBD1,TRBV2,TRBJ1-2,CASSIEAGTGYGYTF,TGTGCCAGCAGTATTGAAGCCGGGACAGGGTATGGCTACACCTTC
-,-,TRBV4-1,TRBJ1-4,CASSREHVTGPTNEKLFF,TGCGCCAGCAGCCGAGAACACGTAACAGGCCCAACTAATGAAAAACTGTTTTTT
-,-,TRBV27,TRBJ2-3,CASRAWLSGDTQYF,TGTGCCAGCAGGGCATGGTTATCTGGCGATACGCAGTATTTT
-,-,TRBV5-1,TRBJ2-3,CASSLGGGAGTDTQYF,TGCGCCAGCAGCTTGGGTGGGGGCGCAGGCACAGATACGCAGTATTTT
-,-,TRBV7-9,TRBJ2-2,CASSPVPTGELFF,TGTGCCAGCAGCCCAGTCCCTACCGGGGAGCTGTTTTTT
once,-,TRBV2,TRBJ2-7,CASGGRYEQYF,TGTGCCAGCGGGGGACGTTACGAGCAGTACTTC
-,TRBD2,TRBV5-8,TRBJ2-1,CASSFPTSGGSQQFF,TGTGCCAGCAGCTTCCCCACTAGCGGGGGCTCCCAGCAGTTCTTC
-,TRBD2,TRBV6-5,TRBJ2-3,CASSPLAGGTDTQYF,TGTGCCAGCAGCCCACTAGCGGGGGGCACAGATACGCAGTATTTT
-,-,TRBV19,TRBJ1-3,CASSIGGSFGNTIYF,TGTGCCAGTAGTATTGGGGGGTCCTTCGGTAACACCATATATTTT
-,-,TRBV2,TRBJ2-3,CASREEHYTQYF,TGTGCCAGCAGAGAGGAGCATTATACGCAGTATTTT
-,TRBD1,TRBV19,TRBJ2-1,CASSGTGLSNEQFF,TGTGCCAGTAGTGGGACAGGATTAAGCAATGAGCAGTTCTTC
-,-,TRBV6-1,TRBJ1-2,CASSEARVNYGYTF,TGTGCCAGCAGTGAAGCACGGGTTAACTATGGCTACACCTTC
-,-,TRBV9,TRBJ1-6,CASSVGTVNSPLHF,TGTGCCAGCAGCGTAGGGACGGTTAATTCACCCCTCCACTTT
-,-,TRBV10-1,TRBJ2-1,CASSGTGGDEQFF,TGCGCCAGCAGTGGAACAGGGGGGGATGAGCAGTTCTTC
few,TRBD1,TRBV5-6,TRBJ2-2,CASSSGDRGQTGELFF,TGTGCCAGCAGCTCCGGCGACAGGGGGCAAACCGGGGAGCTGTTTTTT
-,TRBD1,TRBV5-4,TRBJ2-7,CASSSKEQGQGGEQYF,TGTGCCAGCAGCTCAAAGGAACAGGGGCAGGGCGGAGAGCAGTACTTC
-,TRBD2,TRBV11-2,TRBJ2-7,CASSLGLAGGHEQYF,TGTGCCAGCAGCTTAGGACTAGCGGGAGGGCACGAGCAGTACTTC